What follows is one T cell receptor (beta chain) and its context. The source of the sample is a study of blood T cell repertoires in COVID-19. TCRdb's copy holds only in-frame clones and misses some; the assay was immunoSEQ multiplex PCR. The sample consists of about 240,000 clones, around 86% of them appearing once. V dropped 0 bases and J dropped 5; count of bases not matched to a gene: 7. Germline V gene lookup returns CDR1 SGHRS and CDR2 YFSETQ. The CDR3 sequence is 15 residues long. V and J are TRBV5-1 and TRBJ1-1; 7 positions match TRBD1. This clonotype was sampled from a woman aged 55-70 years with active or convalescent COVID-19. Sequencing was performed on peripheral blood. The CDR3 sequence: CASSLARGSSTEAFF. The CDR3 region has the DNA TGCGCCAGCAGCTTGGCCAGGGGGTCGTCAACTGAAGCTTTCTTT.